The 17 T cell receptor beta chains below all came from one sample that was sequenced in a study of monozygotic twins with inflammatory bowel disease. TCRdb processed the 5' RACE reads again and assigns one entry to each CDR3 protein, with no DNA. The repertoire table contains some 150,000 distinct CDR3 sequences. Sequencing was performed on blood. The receptor set was obtained from a human donor with ulcerative colitis or Crohn's disease, or a healthy co-twin of an affected twin (not recorded which).

V is TRBV5-1 and J is TRBJ1-5. Germline V gene sequence: CDR1 SGHRS, CDR2 YFSETQ. This CDR3 has 13 amino acids. The CDR3 loop is CASREASNQPQHF.

The rearrangement links TRBV28 to TRBJ1-6. Germline V gives CDR1 MDHEN, CDR2 SYDVKM. There are 14 residues in the CDR3. The CDR3 loop is CASTLSSYNSPLHF.

CDR3 protein: CASSPLKGKKGEQFF. The chain recombines TRBV11-2 with TRBJ2-1; TCRdb's D call of TRBD1 is untestable without DNA. From germline, CDR1 is SGHAT and CDR2 FQNNGV. There are 15 residues in the CDR3. The complete variable domain, with remaining parts taken from reference TRBV11-2 and TRBJ2-1, reads EAGVAQSPRYKIIEKRQSVAFWCNPISGHATLYWYQQILGQGPKLLIQFQNNGVVDDSQLPKDRFSAERLKGVDSTLKIQPAKLEDSAVYLCASSPLKGKKGEQFFGPGTRLTVL.

J is TRBJ1-2 and V is TRBV27; no DNA is available, so the TRBD1 call from TCRdb remains unchecked. From germline, CDR1 is MNHEY and CDR2 SMNVEV (reference sequence). The CDR3 extends over 15 amino acids. CDR3 amino acids: CASTPTPDRARGYTF.

The V call is TRBV6-1, the J call TRBJ2-7; the D gene TCRdb calls, TRBD1, cannot be checked with no DNA. CDR1 and CDR2 (germline): MNHNS, SASEGT. The CDR3 spans 15 residues. The CDR3 loop reads CASSPHRGRGYEQYF.

The genes are TRBV3-1 and TRBJ1-2. Looked up from germline, CDR1 is LGHDT and CDR2 is YNNKEL (reference sequence). The CDR3 has 14 amino acids. The CDR3 is CASSPKFFPMSYTF.

The chain is built from TRBV18 and TRBJ2-7; lacking DNA, the TRBD1 call made by TCRdb goes unchecked. Germline V gives CDR1 KGHSH, CDR2 LQKENI. This CDR3 has 13 amino acids. This chain's CDR3 is CASSPESGDRIIF.

This chain uses TRBV6-1 with TRBJ1-6. The CDR3 consists of 16 residues. Per germline, CDR1 MNHNS and CDR2 SASEGT. The CDR3 sequence is CASSEKYREDNSPLHF.

This sequence joins TRBV4-1 and TRBJ2-7; the TCRdb D gene call, TRBD1, has no DNA to confirm it. Germline CDR1 MGHRA, CDR2 YSYEKL. This CDR3 region has 12 residues. CDR3 amino acids: CASSQPWGEQYF.

J is TRBJ2-2 and V is TRBV3-1; the TCRdb D gene call, TRBD2, has no DNA to confirm it. This CDR3 has 18 amino acids. CDR1 and CDR2 from the germline V gene are LGHDT and YNNKEL (reference sequence). CDR3 amino acids: CASSQEDIAGANTGELFF.

This sequence joins TRBV20-1 and TRBJ1-5; the TCRdb D gene call, TRBD1, has no DNA to confirm it. Germline V gene lookup returns CDR1 DFQATT and CDR2 SNEGSKA (reference sequence). The CDR3 sequence is 15 residues long. The CDR3 loop reads CSARVPGQGVQPQHF.

The chain uses TRBV7-9 and TRBJ2-5. The CDR3 extends over 13 amino acids. Germline assignment: CDR1 SEHNR and CDR2 FQNEAQ (reference sequence). CDR3: CASSSDNQETQYF.

The chain has TRBV20-1 and TRBJ2-1; the TCRdb call, TRBD2, lacks DNA for checking. CDR1 and CDR2 (germline): DFQATT, SNEGSKA (reference sequence). CDR3 size: 14 residues. The CDR3 spells CSAPSGRAVNEQFF.

V is TRBV20-1 and J is TRBJ2-7; as DNA is missing, the TRBD2 call by TCRdb cannot be tested. Per germline, CDR1 DFQATT and CDR2 SNEGSKA (reference sequence). This CDR3 is 14 amino acids long. The CDR3 loop is CSAPTSGGHYEQYF.

The chain recombines TRBV12-3 or TRBV12-4 with TRBJ1-1; the TCRdb call, TRBD1, lacks DNA for checking. The CDR3 spans 15 residues. This CDR3 reads CASSFLSGANTEAFF.

J is TRBJ2-1 and V is TRBV24-1. Germline CDR1 reads KGHDR; CDR2 reads SFDVKD. The CDR3 is 15 residues long. CDR3 residues: CATSDLVTPSNEQFF.

The genes are TRBV18 and TRBJ2-1; TCRdb's D call of TRBD1 is untestable without DNA. Germline CDR1 KGHSH, CDR2 LQKENI. The CDR3 loop spans 15 amino acids. The CDR3 reads CASSPYSGTSYEQFF.